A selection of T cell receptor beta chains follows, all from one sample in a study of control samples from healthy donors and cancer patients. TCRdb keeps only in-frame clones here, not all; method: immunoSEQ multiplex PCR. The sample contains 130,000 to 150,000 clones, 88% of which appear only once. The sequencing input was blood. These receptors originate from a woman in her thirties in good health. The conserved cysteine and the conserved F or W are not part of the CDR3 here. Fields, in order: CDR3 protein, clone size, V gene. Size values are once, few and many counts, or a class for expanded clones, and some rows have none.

AWRGGAGGNTIY once TRBV30
ASSMTRGLEENIQY . TRBV19
ASSQGASLYNEQF . TRBV19
ASRPSGTGGLGGYT . TRBV19
ASSPGDTDTQY . TRBV19
ASSQGTNTGELF . TRBV4-2
ATSALNLRGARNTGELF . TRBV24-1
ASSRLGDTEAF . TRBV3-1/TRBV3-2
ASSPSTKSNQPQH once TRBV5-1
ASREGGQYYGYT . TRBV6-5
ASRSSRSSGNTIY . TRBV5-6
ASSVSLLGETEAF few TRBV9
ASRLGTGINQPQH few TRBV6-5
AWSPRGEQY . TRBV30
AWSRLVDTEAF . TRBV30
ASSFGSGYEQY few TRBV11-2
ASSLAQGGHSSTDTQY . TRBV7-6
ASRDRAYNEQF . TRBV28
SARSEADPQY . TRBV29-1
ASSPDTDTQY . TRBV7-3
ASQKDRMNTEAF . TRBV5-1
ASSGQTSGFTGELF once TRBV9
ASSEGQGPNNEQF once TRBV6-1
ASQRIRGLYEKLF once TRBV25-1
ASSQFYEQY . TRBV28
ASSRSADSYYEQY few TRBV3-1/TRBV3-2
ASSFGEGTQY . TRBV12-3/TRBV12-4
ASSLTSPRVETQY once TRBV27
ASSTGTGWGYEQY . TRBV21-1